The 14 T cell receptor beta chains presented below share a single source sample, sequenced in a study of PD-L1 blockade in urothelial cancer. Specified time point: peripheral blood 6 weeks after treatment start. Some clones are missing from TCRdb's copy, which holds only in-frame ones; the method was immunoSEQ multiplex PCR. The top ten clones hold roughly 2.5% of a sample with 35,000 to 45,000 clones, approximately 81% of them seen once. The sample here was PBMCs, taken around atezolizumab (anti-PD-L1) treatment. The receptors were gathered from a man aged 65-85 years with urothelial cancer.

The V call is TRBV6-5, the J call TRBJ1-1, with a possible D match to TRBD1 (5 bases). The CDR3 covers 12 residues. Trimming removed 6 bases at V and 3 bases at J, with 8 bases between. Germline V gene sequence: CDR1 MNHEY, CDR2 SVGAGI. CDR3 DNA sequence: TGTGCCAGCAGCCGCAGGGACACTGAAGCTTTCTTT. Translation: CASSRRDTEAFF.

A note on this clone: The same CDR3 is also encoded by other DNA sequences in this sample. The chain combines TRBV9 with TRBJ2-3; TRBD1 might be the D (6 bases). Germline V gene sequence: CDR1 SGDLS, CDR2 YYNGEE. Trimming removed 1 base from V and 0 bases from J, with 6 bases in between. The CDR3 spans 14 residues. This chain's CDR3 is CASSVRGSTDTQYF. For the CDR3, the DNA is TGTGCCAGCAGCGTAAGGGGGAGCACAGATACGCAGTATTTT.

This chain uses TRBV14 with TRBJ2-7; 8 nucleotides agree with TRBD1. V shed 0 bases and J 7 bases; nucleotides not matched to a gene: 5. The germline V gene encodes CDR1 SGHDN and CDR2 FVKESK. CDR3 length equals 14 residues. CDR3 sequence (DNA): TGTGCCAGCAGCCAAGATCAGGGGGCTCGGGAGCAGTACTTC. Its translation: CASSQDQGAREQYF.

The chain is built from TRBV18 and TRBJ1-4; no clear D gene. This CDR3 region has 15 residues. CDR1 and CDR2 (germline): KGHSH, LQKENI. The V gene lost 3 bases and the J gene lost 5 bases, with 13 bases spanning the gap. Here the CDR3 DNA reads TGTGCCAGCTCACCCTCGACACGCAAGAATGAAAAACTGTTTTTT. This gives the protein CASSPSTRKNEKLFF.

This clone was found a few times. The chain uses TRBV30 and TRBJ1-3, with TRBD1 matching 7 bases. This CDR3 comprises 17 residues. Trimming at V came to 0 bases and at J to 0 bases, leaving 8 bases not matched to a gene. Germline CDR1 and CDR2: GTSNPN and SVGIG (reference sequence). The DNA for the CDR3 is TGTGCCTGGAGTGTAAGGGGGCCAGGGAGCTCTGGAAACACCATATATTTT. Translation gives CAWSVRGPGSSGNTIYF.

The CDR3 is CASSLDSGNSYEQYF. In DNA form, the CDR3 reads TGTGCCAGCAGCTTAGACTCCGGGAACTCATACGAGCAGTACTTC. This sequence joins TRBV7-8 and TRBJ2-7; TRBD2 might be the D (5 bases). Germline loops: CDR1 SGHVS, CDR2 FQNEAQ. V gave up 1 base and J gave up 4 bases, with 14 bases separating them. CDR3 size: 15 residues.

This clone showed up just once. The chain is built from TRBV7-2 and TRBJ1-2, with D perhaps matching TRBD1 (5 bases). The germline V gene has CDR1 SGHTA and CDR2 FQGNSA. The CDR3 length is 14 residues. V gave up 5 bases and J gave up 8 bases, with 18 bases separating them. The CDR3 DNA reads as TGTGCCAGCAGCCCCCTGGGTCAAGGGGTCGGCTACACCTTC. It yields the protein CASSPLGQGVGYTF. The entire variable domain, with the rest obtained from reference TRBV7-2 and TRBJ1-2, is as follows: GAGVSQSPSNKVTEKGKDVELRCDPISGHTALYWYRQSLGQGLEFLIYFQGNSAPDKSGLPSDRFSAERTGGSVSTLTIQRTQQEDSAVYLCASSPLGQGVGYTFGSGTRLTVV.

A single count supports this clone. This sequence joins TRBV28 and TRBJ1-1, with no clear D. Germline V gives CDR1 MDHEN, CDR2 SYDVKM. The CDR3 runs to 12 residues. The V end lost 6 bases, the J end lost 0 bases, and 5 bases lay between the germline ends. The CDR3 DNA follows: TGTGCCAGCAGGTACATGAACACTGAAGCTTTCTTT. As protein: CASRYMNTEAFF.

This chain connects TRBV2 to TRBJ2-6; TRBD1 agrees at 8 bases. V shed 9 bases, J shed 0 bases, and the junction held 4 bases outside the gene matches. This CDR3 has 15 residues. The germline CDR1 and CDR2 sequences are SNHLY and FYNNEI. CDR3 in amino acids: CARGQGGSGANVLTF. For the CDR3, the DNA is TGTGCCAGAGGACAGGGAGGCTCTGGGGCCAACGTCCTGACTTTC.

The V and J genes are TRBV10-3 and TRBJ2-3; weak D call: TRBD2 (5 bases). Germline values: CDR1 ENHRY, CDR2 SYGVKD. This CDR3 region has 15 residues. V was clipped by 0 bases and J by 7 bases, with 14 bases between them. CDR3 sequence reads: CAISESRPPGNTQYF. CDR3 in DNA: TGTGCCATCAGTGAGTCGAGACCGCCGGGAAATACGCAGTATTTT.

The chain employs TRBV15 and TRBJ2-1; weak D call: TRBD1 (5 bases). The germline V and J ends were trimmed by 0 bases and 10 bases, with 16 bases remaining between them. CDR3 size: 15 residues. In germline, CDR1 is LNHNV, CDR2 YYDKDF (reference sequence). CDR3 in amino acids: CATSRDIGAAREQFF. CDR3 nucleotides: TGTGCCACCAGCAGAGATATTGGGGCTGCCAGGGAGCAGTTCTTC.

CDR3 sequence (DNA): TGTGCCAGCAGCCAGAGCCACAGGTTACCCTCCTACGAGCAGTACTTC. Translating it yields CASSQSHRLPSYEQYF. The chain uses TRBV27 and TRBJ2-7; D is possibly TRBD1 (5 bases). The CDR3 consists of 16 residues. Germline V lookup: CDR1 MNHEY, CDR2 SMNVEV (reference sequence). Trimming took off 6 bases at V and 0 bases at J, with 18 bases between the two ends.

The V call is TRBV2, the J call TRBJ2-2, with a tentative D call TRBD2 (5 bases). The CDR3 spans 15 residues. The V and J ends lost 7 bases and 4 bases respectively, with 16 bases between them. CDR1 is SNHLY and CDR2 is FYNNEI in the germline V gene. Here the CDR3 reads CASTPRGKRTGELFF. CDR3 bases: TGTGCCAGCACTCCCCGGGGTAAACGCACCGGGGAGCTGTTTTTT. The variable domain in full, with the rest retrieved from reference TRBV2 and TRBJ2-2, is EPEVTQTPSHQVTQMGQEVILRCVPISNHLYFYWYRQILGQKVEFLVSFYNNEISEKSEIFDDQFSVERPDGSNFTLKIRSTKLEDSAMYFCASTPRGKRTGELFFGEGSRLTVL.

This sequence joins TRBV7-8 and TRBJ1-4; no reliable D call. The CDR3 extends over 18 amino acids. Looked up from germline, CDR1 is SGHVS and CDR2 is FQNEAQ. Trimming left V 1 base short and J 1 base short, with 16 bases between. CDR3 protein: CASSLVERAMETNEKLFF. The CDR3 DNA reads TGTGCCAGCAGCTTAGTAGAGAGGGCAATGGAAACTAATGAAAAACTGTTTTTT. Complete variable domain (other parts from reference TRBV7-8 and TRBJ1-4): GAGVSQSPRYKVAKRGQDVALRCDPISGHVSLFWYQQALGQGPEFLTYFQNEAQLDKSGLPSDRFFAERPEGSVSTLKIQRTQQEDSAVYLCASSLVERAMETNEKLFFGSGTQLSVL.